Sequencing of this T cell receptor (beta chain) was carried out in a study of shared clonotypes between healthy human individuals. Clones were read by immunoSEQ multiplex PCR, and TCRdb kept only the in-frame ones, dropping some. Of some 2.4 million clones in the sample, approximately 93% were seen once. Germline CDR1 and CDR2: MDHEN and SYDVKM. CDR3 size: 15 residues. Trimming took 5 bases from V and 4 from J, leaving 17 bases between them. This sequence joins TRBV28 and TRBJ1-1, with a possible D match to TRBD1 (5 bases). Source material: naive CD4+ T cells from PBMCs. As to subset: CD45RA+ positively selected. The receptor was derived from a man between 18 and 29 years old in good health. Some clones in this sample may be carry-over from other donors' samples. In DNA, the CDR3 is TGTGCCAGCAGTCCTCGGCAGGGAGGCGGCACTGAAGCTTTCTTT. It codes for CASSPRQGGGTEAFF.